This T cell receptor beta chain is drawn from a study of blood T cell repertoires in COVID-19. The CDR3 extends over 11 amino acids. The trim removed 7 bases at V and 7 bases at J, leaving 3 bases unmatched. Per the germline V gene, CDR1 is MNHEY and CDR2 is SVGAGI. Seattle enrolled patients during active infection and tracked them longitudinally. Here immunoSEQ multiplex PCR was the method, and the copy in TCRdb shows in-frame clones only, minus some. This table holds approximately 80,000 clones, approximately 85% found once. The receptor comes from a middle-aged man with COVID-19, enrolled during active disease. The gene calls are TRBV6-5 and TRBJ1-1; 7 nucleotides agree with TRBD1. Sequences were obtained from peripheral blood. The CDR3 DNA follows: TGTGCCAGCAAGAGGGACAGTGAAGCTTTCTTT. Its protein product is CASKRDSEAFF.